The source of this TCR beta chain is a study of tissue T cells after allogeneic stem cell transplantation. Regarding the study as a whole: Few T cell clones were shared across patients, but motif clusters showed tissue-specific shared signatures.

TCRdb's copy holds only in-frame clones and misses some; the assay was immunoSEQ multiplex PCR. The sample has approximately 3,000 clones, roughly 41% seen once. Trimming at V came to 3 bases and at J to 2 bases, leaving 0 bases not matched to a gene. The CDR3 contains 14 residues. CDR1 is SNHLY, CDR2 FYNGKV, per germline (reference sequence). As to time point: mouse harvest day 14 after allogeneic transplant. Mouse grafts combined 10^7 T-cell-depleted bone marrow cells with 10^6 splenic CD5+ T cells. This mouse GVHD model was MHC-mismatched B6 to BALB/c, profiled day 7 or 14. About this clone itself: Its cognate antigen is unknown. Any gene name here is a mouse gene name. The CDR3 end is not reached by the read, which stops 1 residue before it; the germline J gene fills it in.

The receptor was derived from a female BALB/c mouse given C57BL/6 T cells with graft-versus-host disease after an allogeneic hematopoietic cell transplant. J is TRBJ2-2 and V is TRBV3, with 7 bases matching TRBD2. Sequences were obtained from gut tissue. The sequenced CDR3 bases are TGTGCCAGCAGCTTCTGGGGGAACACCGGGCAGCTCTAC. Translation: CASSFWGNTGQLY. The entire CDR3 is CASSFWGNTGQLYF.